The next 8 T cell receptor beta chains were all read from a single sample in a study of cytomegalovirus exposure and HLA in healthy donors. 60 Vbeta and 13 Jbeta primers were used in PCR. The repertoire was sequenced with immunoSEQ multiplex PCR; TCRdb's copy has only in-frame clones and lacks some. The table includes roughly 150,000 clones, around 84% detected once. Sequenced material: PBMCs. All receptors derive from a woman between 18 and 30 years old in good health and CMV-seronegative.

Turning to this clone: The same CDR3 arises from other DNA sequences in this sample as well. The V call is TRBV4-1, the J call TRBJ2-5; TRBD1 agrees at 8 bases. The CDR3 sequence is 14 residues long. V gave up 4 bases and J gave up 10 bases; unmatched junction bases: 11. Germline-derived CDR1 and CDR2 are MGHRA and YSYEKL. Written as DNA, the CDR3 is TGCGCCAGCAGCCCCCCTGGGACAGGACCCCGCCAGTACTTC. Its protein product is CASSPPGTGPRQYF.

CDR3 region: CATSRDPGVYEQYF. Written as DNA, the CDR3 is TGTGCCACCAGCAGAGACCCAGGGGTCTACGAGCAGTACTTC. This chain uses TRBV15 with TRBJ2-7; possibly TRBD1 for D (6 bases). The germline V gene has CDR1 LNHNV and CDR2 YYDKDF (reference sequence). The CDR3 is made up of 14 amino acids. The ends were cut back, 0 bases at V and 3 bases at J, with 9 bases in the middle.

This rearrangement joins TRBV5-6 to TRBJ2-1; perhaps TRBD2 as D (5 bases). The germline gives CDR1 SGHDT, CDR2 YYEEEE. The CDR3 contains 15 residues. V lost 4 bases, J lost 2 bases, and 13 bases lay in between. The CDR3 sequence is CASSPAVGAYNEQFF. The CDR3, as DNA: TGTGCCAGCAGCCCGGCGGTCGGGGCCTACAATGAGCAGTTCTTC.

This clone was seen a single time. The chain uses TRBV30 and TRBJ1-2; the D gene is possibly TRBD1 (6 bases). V dropped 2 bases and J dropped 6 bases, with 13 bases sitting between them. Germline V gene sequence: CDR1 GTSNPN, CDR2 SVGIG (reference sequence). The CDR3 is 13 residues long. The CDR3 sequence: CAWSIGQWNGYTF. The CDR3 coding sequence is TGTGCCTGGAGTATTGGACAGTGGAATGGCTACACCTTC.

J is TRBJ2-3 and V is TRBV7-2; TRBD2 aligns across 15 bases. The V and J ends lost 5 bases and 5 bases, in that order; junction bases with no gene match: 5. CDR3 length equals 16 residues. Germline V gives CDR1 SGHTA, CDR2 FQGNSA. CDR3 sequence (DNA): TGTGCCAGCAGCCAAGGACTAGCGGGGGGGCTAGATACGCAGTATTTT. This translates into CASSQGLAGGLDTQYF.

The chain combines TRBV6-4 with TRBJ2-7, with 7 bases identical to TRBD1. The CDR3 spans 16 residues. J was trimmed by 0 bases and V by 6 bases; bases with no gene match: 11. Germline assignment: CDR1 MRHNA and CDR2 SNTAGT. DNA of the CDR3: TGTGCCAGCAGACCCCTGAAGGACAGGCCCTCCTACGAGCAGTACTTC. Protein product: CASRPLKDRPSYEQYF.

This chain uses TRBV10-3 with TRBJ1-2; 8 bases match TRBD1. Germline CDR1 ENHRY, CDR2 SYGVKD. Germline trimming cut 0 bases from V and 5 bases from J; bases unmatched to any gene: 2. The CDR3 is 14 residues long. For the CDR3, the DNA is TGTGCCATCAGTGAGTCTGACAGGGGATATGGCTACACCTTC. Translated, it gives CAISESDRGYGYTF.

This chain connects TRBV4-3 to TRBJ2-7; 13 nucleotides agree with TRBD2. The V gene's germline CDR1 is LGHNA and CDR2 YSLEER. CDR3 length: 16 amino acids. V gave up 6 bases and J gave up 0 bases; unmatched junction bases: 5. The CDR3 region has the DNA TGCGCCAGCAGTCATACTAGCGGGAGGGCCTCCTACGAGCAGTACTTC. It translates to CASSHTSGRASYEQYF.